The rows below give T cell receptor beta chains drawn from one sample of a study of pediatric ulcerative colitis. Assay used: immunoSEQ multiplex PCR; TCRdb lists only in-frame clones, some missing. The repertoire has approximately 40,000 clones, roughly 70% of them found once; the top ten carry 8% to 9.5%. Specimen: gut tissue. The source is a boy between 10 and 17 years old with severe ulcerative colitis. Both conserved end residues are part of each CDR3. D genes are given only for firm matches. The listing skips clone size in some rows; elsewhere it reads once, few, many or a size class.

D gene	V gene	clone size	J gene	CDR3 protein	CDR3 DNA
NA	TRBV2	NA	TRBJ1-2	CASGISGYTF	TGTGCCAGCGGTATATCTGGCTACACCTTC
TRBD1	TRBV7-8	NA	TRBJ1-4	CASSSPGQAGGTNEKLFF	TGTGCCAGCAGCTCACCGGGACAGGCAGGGGGAACTAATGAAAAACTGTTTTTT
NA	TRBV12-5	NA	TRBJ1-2	CASGLVKQVNYGYTF	TGTGCTAGTGGTTTGGTTAAACAGGTTAACTATGGCTACACCTTC
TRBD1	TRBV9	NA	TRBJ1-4	CASSVSGTGGEKLFF	TGTGCCAGCAGCGTTTCCGGGACAGGGGGTGAAAAACTGTTTTTT
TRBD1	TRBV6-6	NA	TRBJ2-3	CASNRQGADTQYF	TGTGCCAGCAATAGACAGGGAGCAGATACGCAGTATTTT
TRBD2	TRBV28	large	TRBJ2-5	CAARGLAGGGSETQYF	TGTGCCGCCCGGGGGCTAGCGGGGGGAGGATCAGAGACCCAGTACTTC
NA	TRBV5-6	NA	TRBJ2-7	CASSRVDIYYEQYF	TGTGCCAGCAGTCGAGTGGATATTTACTACGAGCAGTACTTC
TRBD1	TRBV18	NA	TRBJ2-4	CASSQGQGTNIQYF	TGTGCCAGCTCCCAGGGACAGGGTACAAACATTCAGTACTTC
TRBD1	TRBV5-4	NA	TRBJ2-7	CASSHPRDRSSYEQYF	TGTGCCAGCAGCCACCCCCGGGACAGGAGCTCCTACGAGCAGTACTTC
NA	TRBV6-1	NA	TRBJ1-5	CASIIPGQPQHF	TGTGCCAGCATTATTCCGGGGCAGCCCCAGCATTTT
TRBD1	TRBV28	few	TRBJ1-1	CATRTTGTGGRNTEAFF	TGTGCCACCCGCACCACCGGGACAGGGGGCCGGAACACTGAAGCTTTCTTT
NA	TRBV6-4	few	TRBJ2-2	CYVCSKETYTGELFF	NA
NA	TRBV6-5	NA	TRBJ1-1	CASSYSRNGYSPAFF	TGTGCCAGCAGTTACTCGAGGAATGGGTATTCTCCAGCTTTCTTT
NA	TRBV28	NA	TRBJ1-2	CASKPEGPGYTF	TGTGCCAGCAAGCCGGAGGGCCCTGGCTACACCTTC
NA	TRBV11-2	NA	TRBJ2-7	CASSLDPGQGYEQYF	TGTGCCAGCAGCTTAGATCCGGGGCAGGGATACGAGCAGTACTTC
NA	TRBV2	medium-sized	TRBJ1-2	CASSEEGMRGYTF	TGTGCCAGCAGTGAGGAGGGGATGAGGGGCTACACCTTC
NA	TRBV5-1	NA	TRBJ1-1	CASSLIDPNTEAFF	TGCGCCAGCAGCTTGATCGACCCGAACACTGAAGCTTTCTTT
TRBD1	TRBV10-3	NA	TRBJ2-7	CASGDRDRVSYEQYF	TGTGCCTCAGGAGATCGGGACAGGGTATCCTACGAGCAGTACTTC
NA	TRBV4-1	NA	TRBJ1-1	CASSRQTVGTEAFF	TGCGCCAGCAGCCGCCAGACAGTTGGTACTGAAGCTTTCTTT